The 5 T cell receptor beta chains reported below all come from one sample, sequenced in a study of Ad26.COV2.S vaccination and SARS-CoV-2 variants (dated by TCRdb to the early 2020s). Receptor libraries were prepared by the immunoSEQ multiplex PCR assay. TCRdb took this table from immuneACCESS and kept in-frame rearrangements with V and J called. Such tables lack part of the clones; where checked against another copy, unresolved V genes explain under half of the gap, and the rest is unexplained. For this sample the table gives about 320,000 clones, of which 86% were detected only once. The ten largest account for 1.9% of the sample. The treatment or condition label of this sample denotes: about 20 received Ad26.COV2.S at low or high dose, single or two shots; a few received placebo; per-sample allocation not given. For vaccine and placebo recipients, the sequenced repertoires came from samples collected on day 63 after the first injection.

Specimen: peripheral blood, collected in a trial of Ad26.COV2.S vaccine versus placebo. The receptors shown here come from a person aged 18-65 years who received the Ad26.COV2.S COVID-19 vaccine or a placebo.

The table lists this clone with a few counts. The chain recombines TRBV15 with TRBJ2-2, with 8 bases fitting TRBD1. V was pared by 1 base and J by 6 bases, with 7 bases of the junction left unmatched. Germline CDR1 is LNHNV and CDR2 is YYDKDF (reference sequence). The CDR3 length is 16 residues. The CDR3 region is CATSRGDRGGAGELFF. CDR3 coding DNA: TGTGCCACCAGCAGAGGCGACAGGGGCGGAGCCGGGGAGCTGTTTTTT.

The chain couples TRBV4-3 to TRBJ1-3, with TRBD1 matching over 9 bases. V was clipped by 1 base and J by 2 bases; unmatched bases: 6. From germline, CDR1 is LGHNA and CDR2 YSLEER. The CDR3 length is 17 residues. The CDR3 reads CASSQGGQGEAGNTIYF. In DNA, the CDR3 is TGCGCCAGCAGCCAAGGGGGACAGGGAGAAGCTGGAAACACCATATATTTT.

The chain couples TRBV7-3 to TRBJ2-2; D might be TRBD1 (6 bases). Germline V CDR1 and CDR2: SGHTA, FQGTGA. This CDR3 is 13 amino acids long. V lost 5 bases and J lost 5, with 9 bases in between. The CDR3 loop is CASSLDRTGELFF. DNA of the CDR3: TGTGCCAGCAGCCTTGACAGGACCGGGGAGCTGTTTTTT.

The chain couples TRBV7-3 to TRBJ2-1; 8 positions match TRBD1. With V trimmed by 4 bases and J by 4 bases, 9 bases remained unmatched. The germline V gene has CDR1 SGHTA and CDR2 FQGTGA. This CDR3 is 16 amino acids long. DNA of the CDR3: TGTGCCAGCAGCTCCCTCCCGGGACAGGTTTACAATGAGCAGTTCTTC. This gives the protein CASSSLPGQVYNEQFF.

For the CDR3, the DNA is TGTGCCAGCAGCCCGGCGACCTACGCGAACACCGGGGAGCTGTTTTTT. Residues: CASSPATYANTGELFF. This chain links TRBV5-8 with TRBJ2-2, with D unresolved. Between the trimmed V and J ends, which lost 4 bases and 0 bases, there was a span of 13 bases. This CDR3 region has 16 residues. Germline loops: CDR1 SGHTS, CDR2 YDEGEE.